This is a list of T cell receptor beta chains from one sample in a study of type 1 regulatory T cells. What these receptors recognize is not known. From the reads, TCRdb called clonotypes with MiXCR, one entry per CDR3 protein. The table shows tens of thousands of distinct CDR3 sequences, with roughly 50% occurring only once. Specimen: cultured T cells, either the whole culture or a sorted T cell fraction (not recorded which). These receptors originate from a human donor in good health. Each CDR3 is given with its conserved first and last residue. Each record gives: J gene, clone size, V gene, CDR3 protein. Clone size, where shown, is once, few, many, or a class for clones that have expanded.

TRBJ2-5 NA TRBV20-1 CSATRTGGQETQYF
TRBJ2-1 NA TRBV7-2 CASSSRGQEQFF
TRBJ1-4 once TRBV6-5 CASSYFTGGEKLFF
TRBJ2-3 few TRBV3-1 CASSPLRGRRFGLGLTDTQYF
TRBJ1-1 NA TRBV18 CASSPLQGGTEAFF
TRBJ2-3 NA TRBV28 CASIKDRFNTDTQYF
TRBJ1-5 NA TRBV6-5 CASRRGGFQPQHF
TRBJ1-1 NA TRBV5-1 CASSYSGRDTEAFF
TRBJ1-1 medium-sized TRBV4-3 CASSQAGQPNTEAFF
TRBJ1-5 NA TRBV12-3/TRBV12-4 CASSHRGSQHF
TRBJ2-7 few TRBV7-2 CASSAPGLAGRYEQYF
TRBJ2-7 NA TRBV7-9 CASSLGQSDYEQYF
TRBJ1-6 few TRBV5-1 CASRVVSYNSPLHF
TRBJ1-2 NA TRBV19 CASSIGGVGYTF
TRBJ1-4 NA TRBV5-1 CASSLGGVDEKLFF
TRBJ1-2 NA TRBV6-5 CASSSGNGGYGYTF
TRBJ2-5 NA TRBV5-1 CASTIKEGGKETQYF
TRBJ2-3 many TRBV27 CASSSRTATDTQYF
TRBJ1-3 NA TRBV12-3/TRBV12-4 CASRLTGGNTIYF
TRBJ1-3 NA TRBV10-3 CAIGLGAQGNTIYF
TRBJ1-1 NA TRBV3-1 CASSLRVNTEGFF
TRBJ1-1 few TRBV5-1 CASSFGSSMNTEAFF
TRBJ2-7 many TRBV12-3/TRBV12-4 CASSPAGGGLYEQYF
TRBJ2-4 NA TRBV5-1 CASSSGQGWVENIQYF
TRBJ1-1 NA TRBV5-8 CASSLWILQGNTEAFF
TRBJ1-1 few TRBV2 CASSLDLQRMNTEAFF
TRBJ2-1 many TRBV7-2 CASRTSVADNEQFF
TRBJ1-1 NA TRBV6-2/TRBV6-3 CASSYSIRFTEAFF
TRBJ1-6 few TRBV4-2 CASSQEEGALWSPLHF
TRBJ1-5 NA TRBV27 CASRSRGSQGQPQHF
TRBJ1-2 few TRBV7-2 CASSLAPGPDNYGYTF
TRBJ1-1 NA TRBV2 CASSDLGLMNTEAFF
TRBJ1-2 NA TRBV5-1 CASSLDGLYGYTF
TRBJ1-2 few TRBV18 CASSPAGGGYTF
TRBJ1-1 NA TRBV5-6 CASRPTGTTNTEAFF
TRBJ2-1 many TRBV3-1 CASSQDRVRNEQFF
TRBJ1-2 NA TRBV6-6 CASRIQGVGDGYTF
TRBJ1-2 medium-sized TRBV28 CASSTGPPNYGYTF
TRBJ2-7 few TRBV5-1 CASTSEGTAHEQYF
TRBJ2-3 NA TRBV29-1 CSGGGGNIDTQYF
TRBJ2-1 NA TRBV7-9 CASSFNGGLPTSEQFF
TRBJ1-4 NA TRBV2 CATQPQGSNEKLFF
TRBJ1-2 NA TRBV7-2 CASSFTGPNYGYTF
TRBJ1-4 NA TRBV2 CASSGLLATNEKLFF
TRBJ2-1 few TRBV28 CASIGWQTYNEQFF
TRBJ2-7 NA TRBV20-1 CSARRLAASSYEQYF
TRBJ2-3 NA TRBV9 CASSVVAGGRDTQYF
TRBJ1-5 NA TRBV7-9 CASSLQGQQPQHF
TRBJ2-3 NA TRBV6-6 CASPVNDTRASTDTQYF
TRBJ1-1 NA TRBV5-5 CASSLLGALNTEAFF
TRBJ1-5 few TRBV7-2 CASSLDRAVQPQHF
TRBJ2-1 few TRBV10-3 CAISGKQATYNEQFF
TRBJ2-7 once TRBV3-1 CASSLTLQTFYEQYF
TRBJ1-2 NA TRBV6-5 CASSYWSPVQGGGYTF
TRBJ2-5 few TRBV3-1 CASSQDVLVGAQYF